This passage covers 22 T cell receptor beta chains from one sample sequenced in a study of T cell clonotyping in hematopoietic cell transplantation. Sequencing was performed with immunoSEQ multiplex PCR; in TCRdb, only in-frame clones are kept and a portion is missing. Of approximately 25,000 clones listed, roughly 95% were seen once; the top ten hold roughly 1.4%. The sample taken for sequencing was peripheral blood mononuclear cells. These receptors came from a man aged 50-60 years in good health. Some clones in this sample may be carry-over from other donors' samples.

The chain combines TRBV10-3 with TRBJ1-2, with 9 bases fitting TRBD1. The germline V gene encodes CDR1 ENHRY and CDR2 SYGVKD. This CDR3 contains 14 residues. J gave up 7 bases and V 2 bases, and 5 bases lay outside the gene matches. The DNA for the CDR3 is TGTGCCATCAGTGAGGGGACAGGGCAGGGTGGCTACACCTTC. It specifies CAISEGTGQGGYTF.

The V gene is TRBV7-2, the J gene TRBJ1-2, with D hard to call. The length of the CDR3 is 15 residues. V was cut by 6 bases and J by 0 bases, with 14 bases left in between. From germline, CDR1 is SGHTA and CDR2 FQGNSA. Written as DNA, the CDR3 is TGTGCCAGCAGGTTTAGAATCGGGCCTAACTATGGCTACACCTTC. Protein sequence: CASRFRIGPNYGYTF. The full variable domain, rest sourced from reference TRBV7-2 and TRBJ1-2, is GAGVSQSPSNKVTEKGKDVELRCDPISGHTALYWYRQSLGQGLEFLIYFQGNSAPDKSGLPSDRFSAERTGGSVSTLTIQRTQQEDSAVYLCASRFRIGPNYGYTFGSGTRLTVV.

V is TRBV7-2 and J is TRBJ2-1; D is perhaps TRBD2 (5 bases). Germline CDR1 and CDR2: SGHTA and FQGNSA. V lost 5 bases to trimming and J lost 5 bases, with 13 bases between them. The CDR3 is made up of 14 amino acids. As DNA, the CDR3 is TGTGCCAGCAGCACTGGGTCGGGGAACAATGAGCAGTTCTTC. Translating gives CASSTGSGNNEQFF.

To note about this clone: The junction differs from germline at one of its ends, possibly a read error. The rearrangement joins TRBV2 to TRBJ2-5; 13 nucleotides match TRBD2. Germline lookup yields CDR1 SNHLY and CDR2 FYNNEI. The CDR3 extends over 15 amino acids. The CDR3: CASSEGLAGAETQYF. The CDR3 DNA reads TGTGCCAGCAGCGAAGGACTAGCGGGGGCGGAGACCCAGTACTTC.

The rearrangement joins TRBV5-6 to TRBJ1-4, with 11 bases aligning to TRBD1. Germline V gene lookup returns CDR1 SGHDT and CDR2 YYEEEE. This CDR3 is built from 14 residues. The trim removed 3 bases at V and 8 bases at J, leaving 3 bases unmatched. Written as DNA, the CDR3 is TGTGCCAGCAGCTCGGACAGGGGGCTGGAAAAACTGTTTTTT. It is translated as CASSSDRGLEKLFF.

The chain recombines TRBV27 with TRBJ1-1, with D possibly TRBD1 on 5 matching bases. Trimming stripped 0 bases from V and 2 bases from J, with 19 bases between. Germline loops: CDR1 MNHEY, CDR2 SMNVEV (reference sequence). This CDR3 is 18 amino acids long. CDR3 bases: TGTGCCAGCAGTTTATCTCCCGACAGCTCCATAGCCAACACTGAAGCTTTCTTT. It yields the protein CASSLSPDSSIANTEAFF.

CDR3 amino acids: CASSPRGTSGGTGELFF. CDR3 in DNA: TGTGCCAGCAGCCCCCGCGGGACTAGCGGAGGCACCGGGGAGCTGTTTTTT. The chain links TRBV7-9 to TRBJ2-2, with 11 positions matching TRBD2. There are 17 residues in the CDR3. Trimming removed 5 bases from V and 4 bases from J; junction bases left unmatched: 9. The germline gives CDR1 SEHNR, CDR2 FQNEAQ (reference sequence).

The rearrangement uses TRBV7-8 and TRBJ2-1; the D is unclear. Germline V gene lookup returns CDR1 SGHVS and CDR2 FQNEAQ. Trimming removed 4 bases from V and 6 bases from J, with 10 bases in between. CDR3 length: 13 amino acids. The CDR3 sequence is CASSSLDPNEQFF. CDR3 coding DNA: TGTGCCAGCAGCTCCTTGGATCCCAATGAGCAGTTCTTC.

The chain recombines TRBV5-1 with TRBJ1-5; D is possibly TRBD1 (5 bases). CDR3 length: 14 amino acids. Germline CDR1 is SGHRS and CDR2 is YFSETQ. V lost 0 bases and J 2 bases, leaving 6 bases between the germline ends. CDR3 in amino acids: CASSLGGGNQPQHF. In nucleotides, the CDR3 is TGCGCCAGCAGCTTGGGGGGCGGCAATCAGCCCCAGCATTTT.

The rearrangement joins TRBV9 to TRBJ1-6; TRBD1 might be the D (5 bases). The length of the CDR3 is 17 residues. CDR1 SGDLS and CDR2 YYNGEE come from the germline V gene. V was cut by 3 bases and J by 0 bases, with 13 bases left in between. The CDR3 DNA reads TGTGCCAGCAGCGGGGGGGGGTTTAGCTCCTATAATTCACCCCTCCACTTT. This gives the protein CASSGGGFSSYNSPLHF.

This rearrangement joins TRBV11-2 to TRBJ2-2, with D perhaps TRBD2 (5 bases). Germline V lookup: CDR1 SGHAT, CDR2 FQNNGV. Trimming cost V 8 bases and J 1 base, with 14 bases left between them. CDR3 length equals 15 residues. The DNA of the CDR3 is TGTGCCAGCTTCCAACTACGGGGGAACACCGGGGAGCTGTTTTTT. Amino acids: CASFQLRGNTGELFF.

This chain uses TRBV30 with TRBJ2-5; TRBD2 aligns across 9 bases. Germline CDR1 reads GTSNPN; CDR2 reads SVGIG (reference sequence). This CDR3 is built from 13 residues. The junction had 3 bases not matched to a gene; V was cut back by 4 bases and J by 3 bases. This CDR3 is CAWKRGAKETQYF. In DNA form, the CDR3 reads TGTGCCTGGAAGCGGGGGGCCAAAGAGACCCAGTACTTC.

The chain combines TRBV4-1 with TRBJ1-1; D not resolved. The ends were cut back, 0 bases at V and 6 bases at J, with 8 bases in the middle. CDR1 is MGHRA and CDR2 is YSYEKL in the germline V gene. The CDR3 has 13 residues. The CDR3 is CASSQDVSSEAFF. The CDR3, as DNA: TGCGCCAGCAGCCAAGATGTGAGTTCTGAAGCTTTCTTT.

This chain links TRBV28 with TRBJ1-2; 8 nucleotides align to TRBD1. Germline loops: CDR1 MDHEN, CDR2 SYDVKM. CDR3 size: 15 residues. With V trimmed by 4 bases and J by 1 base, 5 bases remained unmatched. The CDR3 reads CASSSTGGYNYGYTF. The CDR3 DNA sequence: TGTGCCAGCAGTTCCACAGGGGGTTATAACTATGGCTACACCTTC.

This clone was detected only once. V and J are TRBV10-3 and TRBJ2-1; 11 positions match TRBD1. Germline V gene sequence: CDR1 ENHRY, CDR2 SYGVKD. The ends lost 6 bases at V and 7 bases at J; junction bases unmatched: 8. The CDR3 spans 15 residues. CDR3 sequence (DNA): TGTGCCATCAGGCCGTCCGGGACAGGGGGTAATGAGCAGTTCTTC. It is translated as CAIRPSGTGGNEQFF.

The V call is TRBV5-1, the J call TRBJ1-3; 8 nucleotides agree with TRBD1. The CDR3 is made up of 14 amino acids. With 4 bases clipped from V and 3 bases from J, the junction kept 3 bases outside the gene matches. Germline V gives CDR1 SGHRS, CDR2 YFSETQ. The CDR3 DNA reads TGCGCCAGCAGCCAGGGGGCGGGTGGAAACACCATATATTTT. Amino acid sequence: CASSQGAGGNTIYF.

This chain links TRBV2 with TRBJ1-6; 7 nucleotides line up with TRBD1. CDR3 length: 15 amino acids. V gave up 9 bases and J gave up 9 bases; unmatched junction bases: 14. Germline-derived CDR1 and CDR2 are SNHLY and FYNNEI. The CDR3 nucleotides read TGTGCCAGTCTCCCCCTGACAGGGCCAAGTTCACCCCTCCACTTT. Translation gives CASLPLTGPSSPLHF.

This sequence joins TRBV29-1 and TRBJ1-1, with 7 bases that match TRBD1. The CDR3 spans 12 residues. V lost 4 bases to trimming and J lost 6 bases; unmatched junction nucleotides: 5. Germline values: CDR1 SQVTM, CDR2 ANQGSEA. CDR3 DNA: TGCAGCGTTGCGGAGGGGGCGGCTGAAGCTTTCTTT. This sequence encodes CSVAEGAAEAFF.

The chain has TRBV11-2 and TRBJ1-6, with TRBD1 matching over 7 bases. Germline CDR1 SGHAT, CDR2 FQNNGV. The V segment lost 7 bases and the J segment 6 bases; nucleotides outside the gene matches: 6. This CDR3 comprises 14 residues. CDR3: CASIPDRVNSPLHF. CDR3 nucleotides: TGTGCCAGCATTCCCGACAGGGTTAATTCACCCCTCCACTTT.

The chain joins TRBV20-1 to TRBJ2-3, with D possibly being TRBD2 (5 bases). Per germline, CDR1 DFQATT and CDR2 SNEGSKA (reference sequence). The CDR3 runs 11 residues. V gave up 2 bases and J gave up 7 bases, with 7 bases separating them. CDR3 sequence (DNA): TGCAGTGCTAGATCGGGATATACGCAGTATTTT. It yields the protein CSARSGYTQYF.

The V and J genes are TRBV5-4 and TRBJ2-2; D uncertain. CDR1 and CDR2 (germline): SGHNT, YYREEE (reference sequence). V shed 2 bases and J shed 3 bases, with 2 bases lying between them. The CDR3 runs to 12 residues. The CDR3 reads CASSLDTGELFF. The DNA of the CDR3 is TGTGCCAGCAGCTTAGACACCGGGGAGCTGTTTTTT.

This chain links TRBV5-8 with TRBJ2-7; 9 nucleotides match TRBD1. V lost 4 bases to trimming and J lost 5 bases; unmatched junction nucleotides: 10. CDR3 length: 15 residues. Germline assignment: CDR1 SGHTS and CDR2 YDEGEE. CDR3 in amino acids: CASSHIGTGRDEQYF. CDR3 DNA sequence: TGTGCCAGCAGCCACATCGGGACAGGGCGAGACGAGCAGTACTTC.